The 9 T cell receptor beta chains reported below all come from one sample, sequenced in a study of identical twins. TCRdb called the 5' RACE reads again in MiXCR, with one record for every CDR3 protein. The sample has around 680,000 distinct CDR3 sequences, 8.5% to 9% seen once. The same sample was also studied in work on yellow fever vaccine responses in identical twins.

The sample taken for sequencing was PBMCs. These receptors were obtained from a young woman in good health.

V and J are TRBV20-1 and TRBJ2-5; TRBD1 is a possible D gene (6 bases). V lost 1 base and J lost 1, with 13 bases in between. Germline CDR1 DFQATT, CDR2 SNEGSKA (reference sequence). This CDR3 is built from 15 residues. CDR3 protein: CSARGTRGVQETQYF. In DNA, the CDR3 is TGCAGTGCTAGAGGCACCAGGGGTGTCCAAGAGACCCAGTACTTC.

The V and J genes are TRBV12-3 or TRBV12-4 and TRBJ2-3; D unresolved. V shed 5 bases and J shed 2 bases, with 14 bases lying between them. The CDR3 spans 15 residues. CDR3 DNA sequence: TGTGCCAGCAGTCCTACGAGCAGGTCCACAGATACGCAGTATTTT. It codes for CASSPTSRSTDTQYF.

This clonotype was seen a handful of times. The chain uses TRBV7-2 and TRBJ1-6, with D maybe TRBD1 (6 bases). Germline-derived CDR1 and CDR2 are SGHTA and FQGNSA. The CDR3 loop spans 14 amino acids. V lost 5 bases, J lost 5 bases, and 10 bases lay in between. The CDR3, as DNA: TGTGCCAGCAGCATTCAGGGGCATAATTCACCCCTCCACTTT. Amino acids: CASSIQGHNSPLHF.

This clonotype was counted only a few times. The genes are TRBV19 and TRBJ1-1; D gene unclear. The V and J ends lost 3 bases and 2 bases respectively, with 7 bases between them. Germline V gene sequence: CDR1 LNHDA, CDR2 SQIVND (reference sequence). The CDR3 has 13 amino acids. The CDR3 loop reads CASSIRANTEAFF. The CDR3 DNA reads as TGTGCCAGTAGTATTCGAGCCAACACTGAAGCTTTCTTT. Looking up the rest from reference TRBV19 and TRBJ1-1 gives the full variable domain: DGGITQSPKYLFRKEGQNVTLSCEQNLNHDAMYWYRQDPGQGLRLIYYSQIVNDFQKGDIAEGYSVSREKKESFPLTVTSAQKNPTAFYLCASSIRANTEAFFGQGTRLTVV.

This clonotype was seen only a few times. CDR3 sequence reads: CASSLDEWQFF. For the CDR3, the DNA is TGTGCCAGCAGCTTAGATGAGTGGCAGTTCTTC. The V and J genes are TRBV7-2 and TRBJ2-1, with D unresolved. Germline V gene sequence: CDR1 SGHTA, CDR2 FQGNSA. V dropped 1 base and J dropped 12 bases, with 7 bases sitting between them. This CDR3 has 11 residues.

This clonotype has more than one count but fewer than ten. The chain links TRBV9 to TRBJ2-3, with D perhaps TRBD2 (6 bases). The V end was cut by 3 bases, the J end by 4 bases, with 15 bases between. Germline V CDR1 and CDR2: SGDLS, YYNGEE. The CDR3 is 15 amino acids. CDR3 DNA sequence: TGTGCCAGCAGCGCGGGAGTGCGGGAATCAGATACGCAGTATTTT. Its translation: CASSAGVRESDTQYF.

The chain links TRBV2 to TRBJ2-7; TRBD1 aligns across 9 bases. V shed 4 bases and J 5 bases; nucleotides not matched to a gene: 3. The CDR3 sequence is 13 residues long. Germline V gene sequence: CDR1 SNHLY, CDR2 FYNNEI. The CDR3 nucleotides are TGTGCCAGCAGTGCCGGACAGGGGAACGAGCAGTACTTC. This translates into CASSAGQGNEQYF.

This clonotype was seen repeatedly, ten times or more. The V and J genes are TRBV5-1 and TRBJ2-2; 7 bases are shared with TRBD1. Germline values: CDR1 SGHRS, CDR2 YFSETQ. Germline trimming cut 0 bases from V and 2 bases from J; bases unmatched to any gene: 1. The CDR3 sequence is 15 residues long. The CDR3, as DNA: TGCGCCAGCAGCTTGGGACAGGGCAACACCGGGGAGCTGTTTTTT. As protein: CASSLGQGNTGELFF.

This clonotype was seen a handful of times. The rearrangement uses TRBV10-3 and TRBJ2-5; D is unclear. The CDR3 has 11 residues. The germline CDR1 and CDR2 sequences are ENHRY and SYGVKD. V shed 6 bases and J shed 0 bases, with 2 bases lying between them. CDR3 nucleotides: TGTGCCATCAGGGACCAAGAGACCCAGTACTTC. Protein product: CAIRDQETQYF.